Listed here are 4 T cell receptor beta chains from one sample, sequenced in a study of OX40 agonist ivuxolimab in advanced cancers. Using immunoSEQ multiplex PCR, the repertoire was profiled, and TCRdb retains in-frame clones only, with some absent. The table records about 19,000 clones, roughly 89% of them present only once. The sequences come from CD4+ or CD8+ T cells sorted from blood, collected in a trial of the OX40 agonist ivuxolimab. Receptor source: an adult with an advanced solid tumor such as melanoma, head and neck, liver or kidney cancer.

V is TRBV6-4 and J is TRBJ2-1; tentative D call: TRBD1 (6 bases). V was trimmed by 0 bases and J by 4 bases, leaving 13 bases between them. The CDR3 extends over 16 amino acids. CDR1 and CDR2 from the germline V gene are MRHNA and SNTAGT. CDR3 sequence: CASSDSGRQDYNEQFF. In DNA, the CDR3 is TGTGCCAGCAGTGACTCAGGGAGACAGGATTACAATGAGCAGTTCTTC.

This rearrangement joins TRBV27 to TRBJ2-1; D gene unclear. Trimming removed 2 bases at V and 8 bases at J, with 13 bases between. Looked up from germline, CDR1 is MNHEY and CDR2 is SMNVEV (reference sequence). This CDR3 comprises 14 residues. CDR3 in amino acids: CASSLEFPLDEQFF. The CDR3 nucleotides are TGTGCCAGCAGTTTAGAATTTCCTCTCGATGAGCAGTTCTTC.

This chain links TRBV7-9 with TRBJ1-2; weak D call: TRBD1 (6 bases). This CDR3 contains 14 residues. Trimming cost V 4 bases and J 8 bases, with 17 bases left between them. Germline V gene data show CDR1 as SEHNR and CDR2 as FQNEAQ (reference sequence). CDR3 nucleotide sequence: TGTGCCAGCAGCTCCCGACAGGCCTCAGGGGGCTACACCTTC. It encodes CASSSRQASGGYTF.

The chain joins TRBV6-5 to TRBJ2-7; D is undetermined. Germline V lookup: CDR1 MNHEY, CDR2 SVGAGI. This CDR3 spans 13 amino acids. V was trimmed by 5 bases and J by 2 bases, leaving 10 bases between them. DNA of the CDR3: TGTGCCAGCAGTATCGGGCAGACCTACGAGCAGTACTTC. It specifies CASSIGQTYEQYF.